This T cell receptor beta chain was captured in a study of blood T cell repertoires in COVID-19. For the study at large: The United States, Italy and Spain provided the acute and convalescent COVID-19 samples. The analysed material was cDNA or gDNA that came from T cells, B-cell-depleted T cells, or PBMCs.

Germline V gene lookup returns CDR1 SGHVS and CDR2 FQNEAQ. V shed 0 bases and J shed 6 bases, with 13 bases lying between them. The CDR3 covers 15 residues. Authors' analysis steps: Using reference gene primer amplification, nucleated cell counts were estimated. Libraries were prepared by immunoSEQ multiplex PCR; TCRdb keeps only in-frame clonotypes and omits some of them. Clonal size and the V and J genes are those of that table, whereas D and trimming came from the DNA. The data hold approximately 350,000 clones, with 70% to 90% observed a single time. The receptor was derived from an older woman with COVID-19, enrolled during active disease. The sample taken for sequencing was peripheral blood. J is TRBJ2-3 and V is TRBV7-8; D is possibly TRBD1 (6 bases). The CDR3 loop is CASSLAGGSGDTQYF. The CDR3 bases are TGTGCCAGCAGCTTAGCAGGGGGTTCCGGGGATACGCAGTATTTT.